This entry describes one TCR beta chain. The observed sequence ends 3 residues before the CDR3 terminus, with the missing tail filled in from the germline J gene. Assay used: immunoSEQ multiplex PCR; TCRdb lists only in-frame clones, some missing. In total, the table holds roughly 30,000 clones. This record belongs to a study of T cells in women clearing cervical HPV infection. CDR3 size: 16 residues. Unmatched junction bases numbered 6, after V lost 3 bases and J lost 1 base. The sequenced sample consisted of blood buffy coat. This sequence joins TRBV12-3 or TRBV12-4 and TRBJ2-1, with TRBD2 matching 7 bases. This TCR was sampled from a woman between 18 and 69 years old with a cervical HPV16 infection that either progressed to CIN3+ or cleared (not recorded which). CDR3 amino acids: CASSLATGLSYNEQFF. The covered CDR3 bases are TGTGCCAGCAGTTTGGCGACGGGACTATCCTACAATGAG.